Following are 20 T cell receptor beta chains from one sample sequenced in a study of beta chain features in type 1 diabetes (dated by TCRdb to 2016 to 2019). The research as a whole found: Type 1 diabetes patients showed a moderate but significant shortening of TCRB CDR3 length in all four CD4+ subsets.

Library preparation was by the immunoSEQ multiplex PCR assay. All of the isolated RNA was reverse transcribed with the High Capacity cDNA Reverse Transcription Kit, so expressed TCRB transcripts were sequenced. In its TCRdb copy, this immuneACCESS table keeps in-frame sequences only and misses some clones. Where compared with another copy, unresolved V genes explain less than half of these, and the others have no known cause. Across this sample there are about 640,000 clones, with around an eighth seen only once. About 0.11% of the sample lies in the top ten. Their antigens are not known. Source material: naive CD4+ T cells from blood. This specimen's cell subset or site label, interpreted: true naive CD4+ T cells. The receptors were gathered from a man aged 30 to 39 with type 1 diabetes.

The chain uses TRBV5-1 and TRBJ2-3; perhaps D is TRBD1 or TRBD2 (5 bases each). Germline assignment: CDR1 SGHRS and CDR2 YFSETQ. The CDR3 totals 17 residues. Trimming cost V 0 bases and J 4 bases, with 18 bases left between them. CDR3 amino acids: CASSLGPGLGGPDTQYF. The DNA for the CDR3 is TGCGCCAGCAGCTTGGGACCGGGGCTTGGGGGTCCAGATACGCAGTATTTT.

The chain uses TRBV5-1 and TRBJ2-7, with D unclear. This CDR3 comprises 14 residues. V dropped 0 bases and J dropped 4 bases, with 11 bases sitting between them. Per the germline V gene, CDR1 is SGHRS and CDR2 is YFSETQ. The CDR3 region is CASSLGEQFYEQYF. The CDR3, as DNA: TGCGCCAGCAGCTTGGGTGAGCAGTTTTACGAGCAGTACTTC.

A few counts support this clone. The chain couples TRBV10-3 to TRBJ1-6; possibly TRBD1 for D (5 bases). CDR1 is ENHRY, CDR2 SYGVKD, per germline. This CDR3 has 16 amino acids. The V and J ends lost 5 bases and 7 bases respectively, with 18 bases between them. The CDR3 DNA follows: TGTGCCATCAGTAAAGAAGACAGCGGATCCAATTCACCCCTCCACTTT. Translating gives CAISKEDSGSNSPLHF.

The V gene is TRBV5-6, the J gene TRBJ1-4, with D hard to call. Germline V lookup: CDR1 SGHDT, CDR2 YYEEEE. V gave up 2 bases and J gave up 4 bases, with 12 bases separating them. This CDR3 is built from 15 residues. The CDR3 loop reads CASSFTVGLNEKLFF. The CDR3 nucleotides are TGTGCCAGCAGCTTCACAGTTGGCCTTAATGAAAAACTGTTTTTT. The entire variable domain, with the rest obtained from reference TRBV5-6 and TRBJ1-4, is as follows: DAGVTQSPTHLIKTRGQQVTLRCSPKSGHDTVSWYQQALGQGPQFIFQYYEEEERQRGNFPDRFSGHQFPNYSSELNVNALLLGDSALYLCASSFTVGLNEKLFFGSGTQLSVL.

This clone was found a few times. CDR3 loop: CASSPSGGLLSTDTQYF. CDR3 bases: TGTGCCAGCAGCCCCAGCGGGGGCCTCCTTAGCACAGATACGCAGTATTTT. The chain employs TRBV7-6 and TRBJ2-3, with 8 bases fitting TRBD2. Per germline, CDR1 SGHVS and CDR2 FNYEAQ. The junction had 10 bases not matched to a gene; V was cut back by 5 bases and J by 0 bases. CDR3 length: 17 residues.

The chain links TRBV21-1 to TRBJ2-1; the DNA was not compared with TRBD1, the D call given in the table. TRBV21-1 is deemed a pseudogene. CDR3 length: 14 residues. This CDR3 is CASTDKQGMYEQFF. The DNA for the CDR3 is TGTGCCAGCACCGACAAACAGGGAATGTATGAGCAGTTCTTC.

This clone was counted a few times. This chain uses TRBV6-5 with TRBJ1-2, with TRBD1 as a possible D gene (5 bases). The germline V and J ends were trimmed by 7 bases and 1 base, with 16 bases remaining between them. The CDR3 loop spans 15 amino acids. Per germline, CDR1 MNHEY and CDR2 SVGAGI. CDR3 loop: CASTPGGVYNYGYTF. DNA of the CDR3: TGTGCCAGCACTCCGGGAGGGGTTTATAACTATGGCTACACCTTC.

This clone was detected only a few times. The chain joins TRBV6-5 to TRBJ1-2, with 9 bases lining up with TRBD1. The CDR3 runs 13 residues. After removal of 5 bases from V and 6 bases from J, the junction contained 4 bases not matched to a gene. Germline V lookup: CDR1 MNHEY, CDR2 SVGAGI. In DNA form, the CDR3 reads TGTGCCAGCAGTGGACAGGGGAAGCATGGCTACACCTTC. Translating it yields CASSGQGKHGYTF.

There are a few counts of this clone. The V gene is TRBV18, the J gene TRBJ2-6; D unresolved. Deletions cut 2 bases from V and 0 bases from J, with 8 bases between. Per germline, CDR1 KGHSH and CDR2 LQKENI. This CDR3 contains 16 residues. CDR3 region: CASSPRQASGANVLTF. CDR3 DNA: TGTGCCAGCTCACCAAGGCAGGCCTCTGGGGCCAACGTCCTGACTTTC.

In this sample, this clone turned up a few times. This chain joins TRBV18 and TRBJ2-7, with 7 positions matching TRBD1. The CDR3 is 16 residues long. In germline, CDR1 is KGHSH, CDR2 LQKENI. With V trimmed by 3 bases and J by 0 bases, 8 bases remained unmatched. The CDR3 region has the DNA TGTGCCAGCTCACCGCGGACAGGACAAGTCTCCTACGAGCAGTACTTC. Its protein product is CASSPRTGQVSYEQYF.

The chain uses TRBV29-1 and TRBJ1-2; 12 bases align to TRBD1. The CDR3 has 12 residues. The V gene end was trimmed by 6 bases and the J gene end by 7 bases; junction bases not matched to a gene: 3. The germline CDR1 and CDR2 sequences are SQVTM and ANQGSEA. CDR3 DNA sequence: TGCAGCGTCGGGGGACAGGGGGCTGGCTACACCTTC. The encoded protein is CSVGGQGAGYTF.

The chain links TRBV9 to TRBJ2-3; D may be TRBD2 (6 bases). V lost 0 bases, J lost 0 bases, and 11 bases lay in between. The CDR3 consists of 16 residues. CDR1 is SGDLS, CDR2 YYNGEE, per germline. CDR3 nucleotide sequence: TGTGCCAGCAGCGTAGGGGTTAGCGGTAGCACAGATACGCAGTATTTT. This encodes CASSVGVSGSTDTQYF.

In this sample, this clone turned up a few times. The rearrangement uses TRBV25-1 and TRBJ1-3; D might be TRBD1 (5 bases). CDR1 is MGHDK, CDR2 SYGVNS, per germline. The CDR3 loop spans 17 amino acids. The ends were cut back, 8 bases at V and 1 base at J, with 21 bases in the middle. The DNA for the CDR3 is TGTGCCAGCGTTGACGACCGGGACTCCGGTTCTGGAAACACCATATATTTT. This codes for CASVDDRDSGSGNTIYF.

As for this clone: Relative to the germline gene, one junction end is altered; a read error may explain this. V and J are TRBV5-4 and TRBJ1-4; TRBD1 might be the D (5 bases). CDR1 is SGHNT and CDR2 is YYREEE in the germline V gene (reference sequence). The CDR3 consists of 14 residues. The CDR3 here is CASSLAGGMEKLFF. The CDR3, as DNA: TGTGCCAGCAGCTTGGCCGGGGGAATGGAAAAGCTGTTTTTT. The whole variable domain, filled in from reference TRBV5-4 and TRBJ1-4, reads ETGVTQSPTHLIKTRGQQVTLRCSSQSGHNTVSWYQQALGQGPQFIFQYYREEENGRGNFPPRFSGLQFPNYSSELNVNALELDDSALYLCASSLAGGMEKLFFGSGTQLSVL.

This clone was counted at least ten times. V gene TRBV7-9 combines with J gene TRBJ2-2; 7 bases agree with TRBD1. This CDR3 spans 13 amino acids. Germline lookup yields CDR1 SEHNR and CDR2 FQNEAQ (reference sequence). The ends lost 3 bases at V and 6 bases at J; junction bases unmatched: 1. Here the CDR3 reads CASSFTGAGELFF. Written as DNA, the CDR3 is TGTGCCAGCAGCTTCACAGGGGCCGGGGAGCTGTTTTTT. Based on the CDR3 plus reference TRBV7-9 and TRBJ2-2, the full variable domain is DTGVSQNPRHKITKRGQNVTFRCDPISEHNRLYWYRQTLGQGPEFLTYFQNEAQLEKSRLLSDRFSAERPKGSFSTLEIQRTEQGDSAMYLCASSFTGAGELFFGEGSRLTVL.

The gene calls are TRBV9 and TRBJ1-5, with 7 positions matching TRBD1. With V trimmed by 4 bases and J by 4 bases, 8 bases remained unmatched. CDR1 and CDR2 from the germline V gene are SGDLS and YYNGEE. This CDR3 is built from 15 residues. CDR3 amino acids: CASSPHPGGNQPQHF. The CDR3 nucleotides are TGTGCCAGCAGCCCTCATCCAGGGGGGAATCAGCCCCAGCATTTT.

This chain joins TRBV9 and TRBJ2-3; D is possibly TRBD1 or TRBD2 (6 bases each). Per germline, CDR1 SGDLS and CDR2 YYNGEE. The CDR3 is made up of 14 amino acids. Trimming stripped 0 bases from V and 5 bases from J, with 10 bases between. CDR3 in DNA: TGTGCCAGCAGCGTAGCGGGGGCGGGAGATACGCAGTATTTT. Translated, it gives CASSVAGAGDTQYF.

The chain joins TRBV6-5 to TRBJ1-2, with 9 bases fitting TRBD1. This CDR3 has 15 residues. Germline V CDR1 and CDR2: MNHEY, SVGAGI. V was pared by 8 bases and J by 6 bases, with 13 bases of the junction left unmatched. CDR3 loop: CASRFPGTGLNGYTF. The CDR3 DNA reads as TGTGCCAGCCGATTCCCCGGGACAGGGTTGAATGGCTACACCTTC.

The chain is built from TRBV25-1 and TRBJ1-1; D is ambiguous. This CDR3 comprises 14 residues. Trimming took off 0 bases at V and 3 bases at J, with 8 bases between the two ends. From germline, CDR1 is MGHDK and CDR2 SYGVNS. The CDR3, as DNA: TGTGCCAGCAGTGAATACGCCACAGACACTGAAGCTTTCTTT. This translates into CASSEYATDTEAFF.

This chain joins TRBV10-3 and TRBJ2-7; TRBD2 matches 7 bases. Looked up from germline, CDR1 is ENHRY and CDR2 is SYGVKD. The CDR3 has 13 amino acids. After removal of 10 bases from V and 2 bases from J, the junction contained 8 bases not matched to a gene. DNA of the CDR3: TGTGCCACGGGGGGTGGCAGGCCCTACGAGCAGTACTTC. It codes for CATGGGRPYEQYF.